The present entry profiles one TCR beta chain with its context. Its antigen remains unidentified. Every one of the donors was a Caucasian adult that lived in Nashville, Tennessee. The data were taken from a study of shared clonotypes between healthy human individuals. Source study methods: ImmunoSEQ output lacked quality scores and full-length reads, limiting matched filtering. TCRdb's table, derived via immunoSEQ multiplex PCR, lists solely in-frame clones and lacks some. That table supplies the V and J calls and clone size; D and trimming were determined from the DNA. Here the sample spans about 680,000 clones, around two thirds being singletons. Overall study results and limits: Shared clonotypes: about 5.3% naive CD4, under 4% naive CD8, under 2.5% memory CD4, more than 0.3% memory CD8.

Germline values: CDR1 MNHEY, CDR2 SVGAGI. V was pared by 0 bases and J by 6 bases, with 8 bases of the junction left unmatched. CDR3 length: 16 amino acids. Input material: memory CD4+ T cells sorted from blood. Described subset: CD45RA-negative fraction. The sequence was collected from a woman in her 30s in good health. This chain uses TRBV6-5 with TRBJ2-1, with 7 bases that match TRBD2. CDR3 in DNA: TGTGCCAGCAGTTACTCGTTCGCTAGCGGAGGCAATGAGCAGTTCTTC. This sequence encodes CASSYSFASGGNEQFF.